This T cell receptor (beta chain) emerged from a study of T cell responses to AZD1222 COVID-19 vaccine. Notes on the study in general: It should be noted that donors were predominantly white British and more often female, and clonal diversity was possibly underestimated. Repertoire sampling was restricted to post-peak T cell response timepoints.

The junction had 6 bases not matched to a gene; V was cut back by 6 bases and J by 9 bases. The CDR3 sequence is 13 residues long. CDR1 is LNHDA and CDR2 is SQIVND in the germline V gene (reference sequence). Using immunoSEQ multiplex PCR, the repertoire was profiled, and TCRdb retains in-frame clones only, with some absent. The table records 140,000 or so clones, around nine tenths of them present only once. Turning to this clone: Antigen unknown.

The rearrangement links TRBV19 to TRBJ2-5, with 11 bases fitting TRBD1. The receptor comes from an adult who received the AZD1222 COVID-19 vaccine. Sequencing was performed on peripheral blood, taken 28 days after the second AZD1222 dose. CDR3 sequence: CASRRTGGVAQYF. The CDR3 nucleotides are TGTGCCAGTAGGCGGACAGGGGGCGTCGCCCAGTACTTC. Full variable domain (rest looked up from reference TRBV19 and TRBJ2-5): DGGITQSPKYLFRKEGQNVTLSCEQNLNHDAMYWYRQDPGQGLRLIYYSQIVNDFQKGDIAEGYSVSREKKESFPLTVTSAQKNPTAFYLCASRRTGGVAQYFGPGTRLLVL.